This T cell receptor (beta chain) was recorded in a study of CD8 T cells in ankylosing spondylitis. Study-level findings and limits: Apparently characteristic of ankylosing spondylitis blood was a TCR beta motif (about eight highly homologous variants). A number of the motif variants had already been described in reactive arthritis synovial fluid and blood.

Quantitative barcoded 5'-RACE was used to prepare TCR beta libraries. TCRdb re-called the 5' RACE reads through MiXCR, storing one row per CDR3 protein. The table has 800,000 to 900,000 distinct CDR3 sequences, over 9.5% seen once; the top ten hold under 0.6%. The CDR3 length is 15 residues. With 3 bases clipped from V and 4 bases from J, the junction kept 6 bases outside the gene matches. This clonotype was detected only a few times. Its antigen is unknown. Material: blood, either unsorted or a sorted T cell fraction (not recorded which). The TCR was taken from a male donor with ankylosing spondylitis. V and J are TRBV12-3 or TRBV12-4 and TRBJ2-3; 8 positions match TRBD1. CDR3 DNA sequence: TGTGCCAGCAGTTTCCGGACAGGGACCCCAGATACGCAGTATTTT. This codes for CASSFRTGTPDTQYF.